A single sample is the source of the 27 T cell receptor beta chains below, sequenced in a study of beta chain features in type 1 diabetes. Every isolated RNA sample was fully reverse transcribed, so sequencing captured expressed TCRB transcripts. The repertoire was sequenced with immunoSEQ multiplex PCR; TCRdb's copy has only in-frame clones and lacks some. The profile shows under 250,000 clones, 14% of them singletons. These TCRs are of unknown antigen specificity. Notes on the study in general: Patients with Type 1 diabetes showed moderately but significantly shorter TCRB CDR3s in all four CD4+ subsets.

Source material: naive CD4+ T cells from blood. The receptors derive from a man aged 25 to 40 with type 1 diabetes.

This clone was seen a handful of times. The gene calls are TRBV5-4 and TRBJ2-5; D unclear. Germline V gene sequence: CDR1 SGHNT, CDR2 YYREEE (reference sequence). CDR3 length: 13 amino acids. Trimming took off 0 bases at V and 4 bases at J, with 7 bases between the two ends. The CDR3 bases are TGTGCCAGCAGCTTGGGTCTCGGAGAGACCCAGTACTTC. This encodes CASSLGLGETQYF.

This clone was observed a few times. The chain employs TRBV29-1 and TRBJ2-5; 8 nucleotides align to TRBD1. Germline V gene lookup returns CDR1 SQVTM and CDR2 ANQGSEA. With 4 bases clipped from V and 5 bases from J, the junction kept 3 bases outside the gene matches. The CDR3 is made up of 12 amino acids. CDR3 bases: TGCAGCGTTGGGACAGGGACTGAGACCCAGTACTTC. Its protein is CSVGTGTETQYF.

This clone was seen more than once but under ten times. This chain uses TRBV5-4 with TRBJ1-5; perhaps TRBD1 as D (5 bases). Germline assignment: CDR1 SGHNT and CDR2 YYREEE (reference sequence). The CDR3 spans 13 residues. The V and J ends lost 7 bases and 5 bases respectively, with 13 bases between them. The CDR3 here is CASSAGGDQPQHF. CDR3 DNA: TGTGCCAGCTCGGCGGGGGGGGATCAGCCCCAGCATTTT.

In its sample, this clone was seen a few times. The chain links TRBV5-8 to TRBJ2-5, with TRBD1 matching over 12 bases. There are 16 residues in the CDR3. After removal of 4 bases from V and 0 bases from J, the junction contained 4 bases not matched to a gene. From germline, CDR1 is SGHTS and CDR2 YDEGEE. The CDR3 DNA reads TGTGCCAGCAGCCCGGGACAGGGGGCCAACCAAGAGACCCAGTACTTC. The encoded protein is CASSPGQGANQETQYF.

There are a few counts of this clone. Other nucleotide sequences in the sample specify the same CDR3. The chain combines TRBV30 with TRBJ1-3, with no clear D. CDR3 length equals 12 residues. Germline loops: CDR1 GTSNPN, CDR2 SVGIG (reference sequence). Trimming left V 4 bases short and J 1 base short, with 5 bases between. The CDR3 here is CAWTGSGNTIYF. As DNA, the CDR3 is TGTGCCTGGACGGGTTCTGGAAACACCATATATTTT.

This clone was observed a handful of times. The chain is built from TRBV10-3 and TRBJ1-2, with 10 bases aligning to TRBD1. V lost 9 bases and J lost 2; bases outside the gene matches: 3. Germline V gene data show CDR1 as ENHRY and CDR2 as SYGVKD. The CDR3 has 13 amino acids. The CDR3 region is CAIPGQGNYGYTF. The DNA for the CDR3 is TGTGCCATTCCGGGACAGGGGAACTATGGCTACACCTTC.

This clone was detected only a few times. V and J are TRBV30 and TRBJ2-5, with a possible D match to TRBD1 (6 bases). V lost 4 bases and J 1 base, leaving 10 bases between the germline ends. CDR3 length equals 13 residues. Germline V lookup: CDR1 GTSNPN, CDR2 SVGIG (reference sequence). For the CDR3, the DNA is TGTGCCTGGAACCGGGACACCCAAGAGACCCAGTACTTC. Its translation: CAWNRDTQETQYF.

This clone appeared a few times. This chain joins TRBV29-1 and TRBJ2-5; 8 bases are a match to TRBD2. V trimming: 3 bases; J trimming: 1 base; junction bases outside the gene matches: 4. The V gene's germline CDR1 is SQVTM and CDR2 ANQGSEA. The CDR3 contains 14 residues. The CDR3 loop reads CSVDELAGQETQYF. In DNA form, the CDR3 reads TGCAGCGTTGATGAGCTAGCGGGCCAAGAGACCCAGTACTTC.

The chain combines TRBV19 with TRBJ1-1; D not certain. Trimming left V 8 bases short and J 4 bases short, with 14 bases between. There are 13 residues in the CDR3. From germline, CDR1 is LNHDA and CDR2 SQIVND (reference sequence). The DNA of the CDR3 is TGTGCCAGTTCGGCGGGGAAAGGCACTGAAGCTTTCTTT. This translates into CASSAGKGTEAFF.

A few counts support this clone. The chain is built from TRBV29-1 and TRBJ2-3; TRBD1 matches at 7 bases. Trimming took 6 bases from V and 0 from J; bases not matched to a gene: 9. The CDR3 is 15 residues long. The germline gives CDR1 SQVTM, CDR2 ANQGSEA. The CDR3, as DNA: TGCAGCGTGGCCCGGACAGGAACTAGCACAGATACGCAGTATTTT. Translation: CSVARTGTSTDTQYF.

A few counts support this clone. The chain recombines TRBV6-1 with TRBJ1-6; tentative D call: TRBD1 (6 bases). The CDR3 is 15 amino acids. Germline CDR1 reads MNHNS; CDR2 reads SASEGT. The V gene lost 3 bases and the J gene lost 11 bases, with 17 bases spanning the gap. The CDR3 nucleotides are TGTGCCAGCAGTGACCGCGGACAGAATGCCCCACCCCTCCACTTT. This translates into CASSDRGQNAPPLHF.

This chain connects TRBV18 to TRBJ1-2; the D is unclear. The CDR3 is made up of 14 amino acids. Germline CDR1 and CDR2: KGHSH and LQKENI. Trimming removed 0 bases at V and 6 bases at J, with 11 bases between. The CDR3 sequence is CASSPPSVVDGYTF. CDR3 DNA sequence: TGTGCCAGCTCACCACCGAGCGTGGTTGATGGCTACACCTTC.

Only a few counts were recorded for this clone. V gene TRBV5-4 combines with J gene TRBJ1-5, with TRBD1 matching over 8 bases. Germline-derived CDR1 and CDR2 are SGHNT and YYREEE (reference sequence). CDR3 size: 14 residues. The V segment lost 2 bases and the J segment 7 bases; nucleotides outside the gene matches: 5. Here the CDR3 DNA reads TGTGCCAGCAGCTTAGCCGGGACAGGACAGCCCCAGCATTTT. This sequence encodes CASSLAGTGQPQHF.

The chain is built from TRBV11-1 and TRBJ2-1; no reliable D call. V was cut by 3 bases and J by 0 bases, with 12 bases left in between. This CDR3 has 16 residues. Germline CDR1 is SGHAT and CDR2 is FQDESV (reference sequence). The CDR3 sequence: CASSFRTTSSYNEQFF. The DNA for the CDR3 is TGTGCCAGCAGCTTCCGTACTACCAGCTCCTACAATGAGCAGTTCTTC.

This clone appeared a few times. The V and J genes are TRBV19 and TRBJ2-5; 9 bases agree with TRBD1. Trimming removed 5 bases from V and 5 bases from J; junction bases left unmatched: 3. The CDR3 is made up of 13 amino acids. The germline V gene has CDR1 LNHDA and CDR2 SQIVND (reference sequence). The CDR3 loop reads CASSLQGAETQYF. Here the CDR3 DNA reads TGTGCCAGTAGTTTACAGGGGGCTGAGACCCAGTACTTC. The full variable domain, completed using reference TRBV19 and TRBJ2-5, is DGGITQSPKYLFRKEGQNVTLSCEQNLNHDAMYWYRQDPGQGLRLIYYSQIVNDFQKGDIAEGYSVSREKKESFPLTVTSAQKNPTAFYLCASSLQGAETQYFGPGTRLLVL.

The J gene is TRBJ1-5, the V gene TRBV5-1; D is perhaps TRBD1 (5 bases). Germline V CDR1 and CDR2: SGHRS, YFSETQ. The CDR3 covers 15 residues. The V end lost 4 bases, the J end lost 0 bases, and 11 bases lay between the germline ends. For the CDR3, the DNA is TGCGCCAGCAGCCCGGGGGGGACTAGCAATCAGCCCCAGCATTTT. This sequence encodes CASSPGGTSNQPQHF.

V and J are TRBV19 and TRBJ2-1; 11 bases align to TRBD1. There are 16 residues in the CDR3. With 5 bases clipped from V and 6 bases from J, the junction kept 9 bases outside the gene matches. The germline gives CDR1 LNHDA, CDR2 SQIVND (reference sequence). The CDR3 DNA follows: TGTGCCAGTAGTCCTCGGACAGGGGGCTGGGGCAATGAGCAGTTCTTC. The encoded protein is CASSPRTGGWGNEQFF. Full variable domain (rest looked up from reference TRBV19 and TRBJ2-1): DGGITQSPKYLFRKEGQNVTLSCEQNLNHDAMYWYRQDPGQGLRLIYYSQIVNDFQKGDIAEGYSVSREKKESFPLTVTSAQKNPTAFYLCASSPRTGGWGNEQFFGPGTRLTVL.

This clone was observed a handful of times. The CDR3 loop reads CASSEGQGSGANVLTF. The CDR3 bases are TGCGCCAGCAGCGAGGGACAGGGATCGGGGGCCAACGTCCTGACTTTC. V and J are TRBV5-1 and TRBJ2-6, with 9 positions matching TRBD1. The CDR3 extends over 16 amino acids. J was trimmed by 4 bases and V by 4 bases; bases with no gene match: 6. Germline loops: CDR1 SGHRS, CDR2 YFSETQ. Using reference TRBV5-1 and TRBJ2-6 for the parts outside the CDR3, the full variable domain is KAGVTQTPRYLIKTRGQQVTLSCSPISGHRSVSWYQQTPGQGLQFLFEYFSETQRNKGNFPGRFSGRQFSNSRSEMNVSTLELGDSALYLCASSEGQGSGANVLTFGAGSRLTVL.

The rearrangement links TRBV4-2 to TRBJ1-1, with TRBD1 identical over 10 bases. Germline V gene data show CDR1 as LGHNA and CDR2 as YNFKEQ. Trimming removed 4 bases from V and 5 bases from J; junction bases left unmatched: 4. This CDR3 is built from 14 residues. CDR3 amino acids: CASSRGTGETEAFF. As DNA, the CDR3 is TGTGCCAGCAGCCGGGGGACAGGGGAGACTGAAGCTTTCTTT.

This clone came up a few times. The CDR3 sequence: CASSPGQGGYEQYF. CDR3 coding DNA: TGTGCCAGCAGCCCCGGGCAGGGGGGCTACGAGCAGTACTTC. This chain uses TRBV7-2 with TRBJ2-7; D possibly corresponds to TRBD1 (7 bases). The CDR3 is made up of 14 amino acids. Trimming removed 5 bases at V and 3 bases at J, with 14 bases between. CDR1 is SGHTA, CDR2 FQGNSA, per germline.

The rearrangement links TRBV14 to TRBJ1-1; 7 bases align to TRBD1. The CDR3 is 17 residues long. V was pared by 4 bases and J by 5 bases, with 16 bases of the junction left unmatched. The germline V gene encodes CDR1 SGHDN and CDR2 FVKESK. In nucleotides, the CDR3 is TGTGCCAGCAGCCCCCCGGGGCCAGGGGGTCGGAGTACTGAAGCTTTCTTT. Translated, it gives CASSPPGPGGRSTEAFF. The variable domain in full, completed from reference TRBV14 and TRBJ1-1, reads EAGVTQFPSHSVIEKGQTVTLRCDPISGHDNLYWYRRVMGKEIKFLLHFVKESKQDESGMPNNRFLAERTGGTYSTLKVQPAELEDSGVYFCASSPPGPGGRSTEAFFGQGTRLTVV.

This clone was picked up a small number of times. This rearrangement joins TRBV7-9 to TRBJ2-2, with 11 bases aligning to TRBD2. Trimming took 5 bases from V and 6 from J; bases not matched to a gene: 5. CDR3 size: 15 residues. The V gene's germline CDR1 is SEHNR and CDR2 FQNEAQ (reference sequence). The CDR3 loop is CASSKLAGVAGELFF. CDR3 in DNA: TGTGCCAGCAGCAAACTAGCGGGAGTCGCCGGGGAGCTGTTTTTT.

This clone was found a few times. The genes are TRBV29-1 and TRBJ2-7; TRBD2 aligns across 13 bases. This CDR3 comprises 17 residues. Germline CDR1 is SQVTM and CDR2 is ANQGSEA. V was clipped by 3 bases and J by 4 bases; unmatched bases: 12. CDR3 DNA: TGCAGCGTTGATAACGCCGGACTAGCGGGAGACAGGTACGAGCAGTACTTC. It translates to CSVDNAGLAGDRYEQYF.

A few counts support this clone. The V gene is TRBV30, the J gene TRBJ2-1; possibly TRBD2 for D (5 bases). V lost 0 bases and J 2 bases, leaving 17 bases between the germline ends. The germline V gene has CDR1 GTSNPN and CDR2 SVGIG (reference sequence). The length of the CDR3 is 17 residues. The CDR3 protein is CAWSVPGRADPYNEQFF. The CDR3 DNA reads as TGTGCCTGGAGTGTACCCGGACGAGCGGATCCCTACAATGAGCAGTTCTTC.

This rearrangement joins TRBV5-1 to TRBJ2-1; 8 bases agree with TRBD1. The germline V gene encodes CDR1 SGHRS and CDR2 YFSETQ. The CDR3 spans 14 residues. J was trimmed by 6 bases and V by 4 bases; bases with no gene match: 6. CDR3 in DNA: TGCGCCAGCAGCGGGACAGGTGGGGGCAATGAGCAGTTCTTC. This translates into CASSGTGGGNEQFF.

J is TRBJ2-1 and V is TRBV5-4; 9 bases fit TRBD2. J gave up 9 bases and V 4 bases, and 8 bases lay outside the gene matches. CDR3 length: 14 residues. Germline V gene data show CDR1 as SGHNT and CDR2 as YYREEE (reference sequence). The CDR3 sequence: CASSARLAESEQFF. DNA of the CDR3: TGTGCCAGCAGCGCGAGACTAGCGGAGTCTGAGCAGTTCTTC.

The chain is built from TRBV5-1 and TRBJ2-7; 11 nucleotides align to TRBD2. The junction had 6 bases not matched to a gene; V was cut back by 0 bases and J by 4 bases. The CDR3 covers 16 residues. The germline V gene encodes CDR1 SGHRS and CDR2 YFSETQ. CDR3 sequence reads: CASSLAGLAAGYEQYF. Here the CDR3 DNA reads TGCGCCAGCAGCTTGGCGGGACTAGCGGCTGGTTACGAGCAGTACTTC.